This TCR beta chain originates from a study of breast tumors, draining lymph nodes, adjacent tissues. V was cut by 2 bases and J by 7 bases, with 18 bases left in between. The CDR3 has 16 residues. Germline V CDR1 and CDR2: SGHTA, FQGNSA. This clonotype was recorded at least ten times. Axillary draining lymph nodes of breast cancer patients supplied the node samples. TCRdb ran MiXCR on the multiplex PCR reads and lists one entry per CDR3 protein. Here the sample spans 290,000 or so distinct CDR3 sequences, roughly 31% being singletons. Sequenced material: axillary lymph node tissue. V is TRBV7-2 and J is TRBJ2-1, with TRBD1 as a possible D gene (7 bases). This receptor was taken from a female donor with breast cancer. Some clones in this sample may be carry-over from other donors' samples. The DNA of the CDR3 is TGTGCCAGCAGCTTACTCTTAGCGGCCAGGGGGAATGAGCAGTTCTTC. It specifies CASSLLLAARGNEQFF. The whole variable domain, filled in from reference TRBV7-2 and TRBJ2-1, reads GAGVSQSPSNKVTEKGKDVELRCDPISGHTALYWYRQSLGQGLEFLIYFQGNSAPDKSGLPSDRFSAERTGGSVSTLTIQRTQQEDSAVYLCASSLLLAARGNEQFFGPGTRLTVL.